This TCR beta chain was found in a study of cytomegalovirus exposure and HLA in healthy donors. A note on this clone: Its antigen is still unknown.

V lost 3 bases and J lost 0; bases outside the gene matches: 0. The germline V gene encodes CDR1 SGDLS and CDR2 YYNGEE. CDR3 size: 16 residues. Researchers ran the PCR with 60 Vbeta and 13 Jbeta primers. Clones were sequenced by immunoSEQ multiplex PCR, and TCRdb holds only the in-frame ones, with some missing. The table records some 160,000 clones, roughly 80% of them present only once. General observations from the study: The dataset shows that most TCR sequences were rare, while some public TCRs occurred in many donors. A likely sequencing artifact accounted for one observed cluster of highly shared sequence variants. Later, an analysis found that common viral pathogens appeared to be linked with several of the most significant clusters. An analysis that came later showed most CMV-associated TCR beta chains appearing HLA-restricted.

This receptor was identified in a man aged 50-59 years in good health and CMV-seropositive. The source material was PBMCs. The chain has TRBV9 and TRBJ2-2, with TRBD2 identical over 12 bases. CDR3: CASSGTSGANTGELFF. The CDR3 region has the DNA TGTGCCAGCAGCGGGACTAGCGGGGCGAACACCGGGGAGCTGTTTTTT.